One sample yielded the 16 T cell receptor beta chains listed below, sequenced in a study of beta chain features in type 1 diabetes. The investigators reverse transcribed all of the isolated RNA, so they sequenced expressed TCRB transcripts. The protocol was immunoSEQ multiplex PCR, while the TCRdb copy is restricted to in-frame clones and leaves out a portion. The sample records around 150,000 clones, over 7.5% being singletons. Material: central memory CD4+ T cells from blood. These receptors all stem from a man younger than 35 in good health.

V is TRBV27 and J is TRBJ2-3; D unclear. The germline gives CDR1 MNHEY, CDR2 SMNVEV (reference sequence). The CDR3 is 16 residues long. V shed 2 bases and J shed 6 bases, with 18 bases lying between them. CDR3 nucleotides: TGTGCCAGCAGTTTAATGACGACTTCCTCTGGGGATACGCAGTATTTT. This translates into CASSLMTTSSGDTQYF.

This clone occurred many times. The chain has TRBV7-2 and TRBJ2-1, with 8 bases lining up with TRBD2. This CDR3 has 12 residues. The trim removed 3 bases at V and 12 bases at J, leaving 4 bases unmatched. The germline V gene encodes CDR1 SGHTA and CDR2 FQGNSA. CDR3 sequence: CASSFEAGGQFF. CDR3 nucleotide sequence: TGTGCCAGCAGCTTTGAGGCGGGGGGGCAGTTCTTC.

The sample holds a few counts of this clone. CDR3 loop: CASSLTQADGYTF. CDR3 bases: TGTGCCAGCAGCTTAACCCAGGCCGATGGCTACACCTTC. The chain couples TRBV11-3 to TRBJ1-2; no definite D call. Germline assignment: CDR1 SGHNT and CDR2 YENEEA. The CDR3 spans 13 residues. V was clipped by 2 bases and J by 6 bases, with 10 bases between them.

This clone was seen repeatedly, ten times or more. In DNA, the CDR3 is TGCGCCAGCAGCAAACTCAGGACTAGCGGTAGTGAGCAGTTCTTC. Translating gives CASSKLRTSGSEQFF. The V gene is TRBV4-3, the J gene TRBJ2-1, with 10 bases identical to TRBD2. V trimming: 5 bases; J trimming: 9 bases; junction bases outside the gene matches: 10. CDR1 and CDR2 (germline): LGHNA, YSLEER. CDR3 length equals 15 residues.

This clone was observed a few times. The chain combines TRBV11-3 with TRBJ2-3; the D gene is possibly TRBD2 (6 bases). Germline lookup yields CDR1 SGHNT and CDR2 YENEEA. V lost 4 bases and J lost 5, with 16 bases in between. CDR3 length equals 15 residues. The DNA of the CDR3 is TGTGCCAGCAGCTCGGCGGGGTTGTCGGGAGATACGCAGTATTTT. This encodes CASSSAGLSGDTQYF.

A few counts support this clone. This sequence joins TRBV7-2 and TRBJ2-5; TRBD2 matches 16 bases. The germline gives CDR1 SGHTA, CDR2 FQGNSA. The trim removed 5 bases at V and 5 bases at J, leaving 8 bases unmatched. The CDR3 has 17 amino acids. CDR3 DNA sequence: TGTGCCAGCAGCCTGGGACTAGCGGGAGGGCGAGGGGAGACCCAGTACTTC. Translated: CASSLGLAGGRGETQYF.

This clone showed up just a few times. V is TRBV7-3 and J is TRBJ2-7; 8 positions agree with TRBD2. V lost 3 bases to trimming and J lost 4 bases; unmatched junction nucleotides: 8. Germline CDR1 SGHTA, CDR2 FQGTGA. The CDR3 is 15 amino acids. The CDR3 protein is CASSFSGGERYEQYF. In DNA, the CDR3 is TGTGCCAGCAGCTTCTCGGGGGGGGAAAGGTACGAGCAGTACTTC. Filled out from reference TRBV7-3 and TRBJ2-7, the complete variable domain reads GAGVSQTPSNKVTEKGKYVELRCDPISGHTALYWYRQSLGQGPEFLIYFQGTGAADDSGLPNDRFFAVRPEGSVSTLKIQRTERGDSAVYLCASSFSGGERYEQYFGPGTRLTVT.

The chain carries TRBV11-2 and TRBJ1-4; the match to TRBD1 covers 9 bases. With 3 bases clipped from V and 7 bases from J, the junction kept 6 bases outside the gene matches. Germline V CDR1 and CDR2: SGHAT, FQNNGV. The CDR3 covers 15 residues. CDR3 loop: CASSFGTGMGEKLFF. The CDR3 DNA follows: TGTGCCAGCAGCTTCGGGACAGGGATGGGTGAAAAACTGTTTTTT.

This clone has a handful of counts. The genes are TRBV5-4 and TRBJ1-1; possible D gene TRBD1, 6 bases. V was pared by 4 bases and J by 6 bases, with 16 bases between. The CDR3 covers 14 residues. Germline V gene sequence: CDR1 SGHNT, CDR2 YYREEE (reference sequence). This chain's CDR3 is CASSVTGPGPEAFF. The CDR3 DNA reads TGTGCCAGCAGCGTGACAGGTCCAGGACCTGAAGCTTTCTTT.

J is TRBJ2-1 and V is TRBV28, with D perhaps TRBD1 (6 bases). CDR3 size: 12 residues. Germline CDR1 reads MDHEN; CDR2 reads SYDVKM. Between the trimmed V and J ends, which lost 3 bases and 9 bases, there was a span of 9 bases. The CDR3, as DNA: TGTGCCAGCAGTTTTTCAGGGGCTGAGCAGTTCTTC. As protein: CASSFSGAEQFF. Complete variable domain (other parts from reference TRBV28 and TRBJ2-1): DVKVTQSSRYLVKRTGEKVFLECVQDMDHENMFWYRQDPGLGLRLIYFSYDVKMKEKGDIPEGYSVSREKKERFSLILESASTNQTSMYLCASSFSGAEQFFGPGTRLTVL.

The chain has TRBV30 and TRBJ1-5, with D possibly TRBD1 on 5 matching bases. The length of the CDR3 is 15 residues. Germline V gene sequence: CDR1 GTSNPN, CDR2 SVGIG (reference sequence). Trimming stripped 5 bases from V and 4 bases from J, with 18 bases between. CDR3 nucleotide sequence: TGTGCCTGGGCCGATGGAGGGGCAGGGAATCAGCCCCAGCATTTT. This codes for CAWADGGAGNQPQHF.

J is TRBJ1-4 and V is TRBV30; perhaps TRBD1 as D (5 bases). This CDR3 spans 13 amino acids. Germline V gene lookup returns CDR1 GTSNPN and CDR2 SVGIG (reference sequence). V shed 4 bases and J shed 7 bases, with 13 bases lying between them. The DNA for the CDR3 is TGTGCCTGGAACAGGAATCTAGGTGAAAAACTGTTTTTT. This codes for CAWNRNLGEKLFF.

This clone turned up a few times. The J gene is TRBJ1-2, the V gene TRBV11-2; D perhaps matches TRBD1 (6 bases). The CDR3 has 13 amino acids. Germline CDR1 reads SGHAT; CDR2 reads FQNNGV. CDR3 region: CVVGRGQGYGYTF. The CDR3 DNA reads as TGTGTCGTTGGGCGGGGGCAGGGCTATGGCTACACCTTC.

CDR3 coding DNA: TGTGCCAGCAGCTTTGGGGGGTTTGACACTGAAGCTTTCTTT. Its translation is CASSFGGFDTEAFF. The rearrangement uses TRBV11-2 and TRBJ1-1, with D possibly matching TRBD1 (5 bases). The CDR3 length is 14 residues. Trimming took 3 bases from V and 3 from J, leaving 11 bases between them. Germline V lookup: CDR1 SGHAT, CDR2 FQNNGV.

In this sample, this clone turned up many times. This chain connects TRBV7-9 to TRBJ2-1, with a possible D match to TRBD1 (7 bases). Germline CDR1 SEHNR, CDR2 FQNEAQ (reference sequence). This CDR3 has 11 residues. Trimming removed 2 bases from V and 15 bases from J, with 11 bases in between. The CDR3: CASSLSQGGFF. The DNA for the CDR3 is TGTGCCAGCAGCTTAAGCCAGGGGGGGTTCTTC. The full variable domain, rest sourced from reference TRBV7-9 and TRBJ2-1, is DTGVSQNPRHKITKRGQNVTFRCDPISEHNRLYWYRQTLGQGPEFLTYFQNEAQLEKSRLLSDRFSAERPKGSFSTLEIQRTEQGDSAMYLCASSLSQGGFFGPGTRLTVL.

The chain joins TRBV29-1 to TRBJ2-1; weak D call: TRBD1 (6 bases). V was clipped by 8 bases and J by 5 bases, with 19 bases between them. Germline-derived CDR1 and CDR2 are SQVTM and ANQGSEA. This CDR3 has 14 residues. The CDR3 region is CSTPERGGNNEQFF. CDR3 DNA: TGCAGCACTCCCGAACGAGGGGGAAACAATGAGCAGTTCTTC.